One sample yielded the 13 T cell receptor beta chains listed below, sequenced in a study of T cells in Graves' hyperthyroidism and ophthalmopathy. TCR beta CDR3 sequences were amplified from RNA transcripts. HTBI primers were employed in a first-round RT-PCR of the TCR CDR3. Via MiXCR, TCRdb re-called the multiplex PCR reads, giving one row per CDR3 protein. The table includes a few hundred thousand distinct CDR3 sequences, about 15% detected once. The sample consisted of blood. These receptors originate from a woman between 35 and 50 years old with Graves' hyperthyroidism.

Ten or more counts support this clonotype. J is TRBJ1-4 and V is TRBV28; D is possibly TRBD1 (5 bases). Germline V gene sequence: CDR1 MDHEN, CDR2 SYDVKM. The length of the CDR3 is 17 residues. Trimming shortened V by 2 bases and J by 0 bases, and 13 bases separated the two germline ends. CDR3 DNA sequence: TGTGCCAGCAGTTTACGGGCAGGGTTAACAACTAATGAAAAACTGTTTTTT. It translates to CASSLRAGLTTNEKLFF.

This clonotype was recorded a few times. The rearrangement uses TRBV3-1 and TRBJ2-5, with a tentative D call TRBD2 (6 bases). Germline V lookup: CDR1 LGHDT, CDR2 YNNKEL (reference sequence). The V gene lost 8 bases and the J gene lost 3 bases, with 19 bases spanning the gap. The CDR3 contains 15 residues. CDR3 sequence: CASSPGTPNKETQYF. The CDR3 DNA is TGTGCCAGCTCCCCGGGGACTCCTAATAAAGAGACCCAGTACTTC.

The chain joins TRBV19 to TRBJ2-1; D unclear. CDR1 LNHDA and CDR2 SQIVND come from the germline V gene (reference sequence). Between the trimmed V and J ends, which lost 4 bases and 4 bases, there was a span of 11 bases. The CDR3 sequence is 14 residues long. DNA for the CDR3: TGTGCCAGTAGTACCCCTCGTAGGTACAATGAGCAGTTCTTC. Its protein product is CASSTPRRYNEQFF.

The CDR3 protein is CASSLLRAESQFF. CDR3 sequence (DNA): TGCGCCAGCAGCCTCCTTCGAGCGGAATCGCAGTTCTTC. The chain links TRBV10-1 to TRBJ2-1; a weak D match, TRBD2 (5 bases). The germline V gene has CDR1 WNHNN and CDR2 SYGVQD (reference sequence). The CDR3 loop spans 13 amino acids. Trimming cost V 6 bases and J 12 bases, with 18 bases left between them.

This clonotype occurred many times. The gene calls are TRBV20-1 and TRBJ2-7; 12 bases fit TRBD2. The junction had 5 bases not matched to a gene; V was cut back by 5 bases and J by 0 bases. The CDR3 contains 15 residues. The germline gives CDR1 DFQATT, CDR2 SNEGSKA (reference sequence). The DNA of the CDR3 is TGCAGTGCTGTCGGACTAGCGGGGCCCTCCTACGAGCAGTACTTC. Translation: CSAVGLAGPSYEQYF.

The V call is TRBV3-1, the J call TRBJ2-2; D possibly matches TRBD1 or TRBD2 (5 bases each). Germline V gene sequence: CDR1 LGHDT, CDR2 YNNKEL (reference sequence). The CDR3 extends over 17 amino acids. Trimming removed 2 bases from V and 0 bases from J, with 13 bases in between. CDR3 nucleotide sequence: TGTGCCAGCAGCCAACCAGGGACCCCCCCGAACACCGGGGAGCTGTTTTTT. Translation gives CASSQPGTPPNTGELFF. The complete variable domain, with remaining parts taken from reference TRBV3-1 and TRBJ2-2, reads DTAVSQTPKYLVTQMGNDKSIKCEQNLGHDTMYWYKQDSKKFLKIMFSYNNKELIINETVPNRFSPKSPDKAHLNLHINSLELGDSAVYFCASSQPGTPPNTGELFFGEGSRLTVL.

In this sample, this clonotype turned up a few times. This chain uses TRBV15 with TRBJ2-2; 8 bases map to TRBD1. Trimming at V came to 0 bases and at J to 7 bases, leaving 7 bases not matched to a gene. CDR3 length: 16 amino acids. Germline assignment: CDR1 LNHNV and CDR2 YYDKDF (reference sequence). This CDR3 reads CATSRDQAGGFGELFF. The CDR3 bases are TGTGCCACCAGCAGAGATCAGGCAGGGGGCTTCGGGGAGCTGTTTTTT.

This clonotype was detected only a few times. The chain links TRBV5-1 to TRBJ2-2; 10 bases are shared with TRBD1. In germline, CDR1 is SGHRS, CDR2 YFSETQ. After removal of 3 bases from V and 2 bases from J, the junction contained 4 bases not matched to a gene. The CDR3 spans 16 residues. CDR3 region: CASSSGQGGNTGELFF. CDR3 nucleotides: TGCGCCAGCAGCTCTGGACAGGGGGGTAACACCGGGGAGCTGTTTTTT.

This clonotype was found a few times. The V gene is TRBV12-5, the J gene TRBJ2-5; 12 nucleotides agree with TRBD1. This CDR3 region has 17 residues. Germline V gives CDR1 LGHNT, CDR2 FRNRAP. The ends lost 6 bases at V and 2 bases at J; junction bases unmatched: 10. CDR3 nucleotide sequence: TGTGCTAGTGGCTGGGGGACAGGGGGCGAGAGGCAAGAGACCCAGTACTTC. Amino acid sequence: CASGWGTGGERQETQYF.

This clonotype occurred a few times. The chain uses TRBV3-1 and TRBJ2-1, with 11 positions matching TRBD2. The germline CDR1 and CDR2 sequences are LGHDT and YNNKEL (reference sequence). The CDR3 contains 17 residues. V lost 0 bases, J lost 6 bases, and 7 bases stayed unmatched. The CDR3 bases are TGTGCCAGCAGCCAAGAACGGCTAGCGGGAGGACGCAATGAGCAGTTCTTC. This gives the protein CASSQERLAGGRNEQFF.

The rearrangement uses TRBV29-1 and TRBJ1-3; D gene uncertain. CDR1 and CDR2 from the germline V gene are SQVTM and ANQGSEA. Trimming cost V 3 bases and J 1 base, with 10 bases left between them. The CDR3 covers 14 residues. The CDR3 sequence: CSVEVGLSGNTIYF. CDR3 nucleotide sequence: TGCAGCGTTGAGGTGGGGTTGTCTGGAAACACCATATATTTT. The whole variable domain, remainder taken from reference TRBV29-1 and TRBJ1-3, is SAVISQKPSRDICQRGTSLTIQCQVDSQVTMMFWYRQQPGQSLTLIATANQGSEATYESGFVIDKFPISRPNLTFSTLTVSNMSPEDSSIYLCSVEVGLSGNTIYFGEGSWLTVV.

This clonotype was counted many times. This sequence joins TRBV3-1 and TRBJ1-2, with TRBD1 matching over 9 bases. CDR1 and CDR2 (germline): LGHDT, YNNKEL (reference sequence). This CDR3 spans 16 amino acids. V dropped 1 base and J dropped 5; count of bases not matched to a gene: 8. This CDR3 is CASSQVQTGTGYGYTF. DNA of the CDR3: TGTGCCAGCAGCCAAGTGCAAACCGGGACAGGGTATGGCTACACCTTC.

In this sample, this clonotype turned up many times. J is TRBJ2-7 and V is TRBV20-1; D not resolved. The CDR3 extends over 13 amino acids. V lost 1 base and J 4 bases, leaving 11 bases between the germline ends. CDR1 and CDR2 from the germline V gene are DFQATT and SNEGSKA (reference sequence). The CDR3 nucleotides are TGCAGTGCTAGAGTCCCCCAGAGGTACGAGCAGTACTTC. It translates to CSARVPQRYEQYF.